This T cell receptor beta chain was profiled in a study of T cell repertoires in cytomegalovirus infection. At the level of the study: Both recently identified HLA-C-restricted and well-studied HLA-B-restricted CMV epitopes were used in the study. CMV infection together with matching HLA type was indicated by public TCR beta signatures. Study-wide points: The cumulative frequency of public TCR beta families identified carriers of CMV plus the relevant HLA. Dominating the ex vivo response were TCR beta clonotypes that were CMV-specific and HLA-C-restricted.

From the reads, TCRdb called clonotypes with MiXCR, one entry per CDR3 protein. The sample has under 850,000 distinct CDR3 sequences, about 33% seen once; the top ten hold 15% to 20%. This clonotype showed up many times. Its antigen is not known. The CDR3 covers 15 residues. Germline assignment: CDR1 SGHTA and CDR2 FQGNSA. Trimming at V came to 5 bases and at J to 4 bases, leaving 8 bases not matched to a gene. Here the sequenced sample was cultured PBMCs, taken from culture after CMV antigen stimulation. The TCR originated in a human donor in good health (CMV status not recorded). Some clones in this sample may be carry-over from other donors' samples. This chain uses TRBV7-2 with TRBJ2-3; 8 bases match TRBD2. CDR3 in amino acids: CASSLAGGVADTQYF. The CDR3 bases are TGTGCCAGCAGCCTCGCGGGGGGAGTCGCAGATACGCAGTATTTT.